Shown below are 12 T cell receptor beta chains from a single sample sequenced in a study of T cells after yellow fever vaccination. TCRdb redid the calling of the 5' RACE reads with MiXCR, one entry per CDR3 protein. This sample yields 300,000 to 400,000 distinct CDR3 sequences, of which roughly 8.7% are seen a single time; about a sixth belongs to the top ten. The specimen was PBMCs, collected on the day of the first yellow fever vaccination. The receptors here all came from a man younger than 30 who received the YFV17D yellow fever vaccine.

The V and J genes are TRBV4-3 and TRBJ2-5, with TRBD2 identical over 11 bases. CDR3 length: 18 amino acids. Germline-derived CDR1 and CDR2 are LGHNA and YSLEER. Unmatched junction bases numbered 15, after V lost 4 bases and J lost 5 bases. CDR3 amino acids: CASSPGQGRLAGMETQYF. The CDR3 bases are TGCGCCAGCAGCCCGGGACAGGGCAGACTAGCGGGGATGGAGACCCAGTACTTC.

Comment on this clonotype: The CDR3 does not end in the conserved phenylalanine or tryptophan, so this is likely a read error. The limits of the CDR3 on the DNA are not certain, so only TCRdb's listed CDR3 is given. The chain couples TRBV20-1 to TRBJ2-7; TRBD2 is the table's D call, not checked against the DNA. The CDR3 spans 8 amino acids, including both terminal residues. CDR1 DFQATT and CDR2 SNEGSKA come from the germline V gene (reference sequence). CDR3 sequence reads: CSGGLSNL.

This clonotype came up a few times. This chain joins TRBV6-2 or TRBV6-3 and TRBJ2-7; TRBD2 matches 8 bases. V trimming: 5 bases; J trimming: 3 bases; junction bases outside the gene matches: 6. CDR1 and CDR2 from the germline V gene are MNHEY and SVGEGT. This CDR3 comprises 14 residues. The CDR3 nucleotides are TGTGCCAGCAGTCCCTCCGGGACTAGCTACGAGCAGTACTTC. This translates into CASSPSGTSYEQYF.

This chain connects TRBV3-1 to TRBJ2-3; TRBD2 aligns across 9 bases. This CDR3 is 16 amino acids long. The germline V gene encodes CDR1 LGHDT and CDR2 YNNKEL (reference sequence). V dropped 3 bases and J dropped 6; count of bases not matched to a gene: 10. The CDR3 DNA reads as TGTGCCAGCAGCCACGTTATTGGAACTAGCGGGGATACGCAGTATTTT. Amino acid sequence: CASSHVIGTSGDTQYF.

There are many counts of this clonotype. The rearrangement uses TRBV12-3 or TRBV12-4 and TRBJ1-6, with a weak D call TRBD1 (5 bases). V was shortened by 1 base and J by 7 bases, with 8 bases between the two germline ends. The CDR3 is made up of 14 amino acids. The CDR3 is CASSLGGGNSPLHF. The CDR3 DNA reads TGTGCCAGCAGTTTAGGGGGGGGGAATTCACCCCTCCACTTT.

V and J are TRBV10-2 and TRBJ2-5; 9 nucleotides line up with TRBD2. Germline V gene data show CDR1 as WSHSY and CDR2 as SAAADI. Trimming cost V 8 bases and J 5 bases; bases outside gene matches: 6. There are 13 residues in the CDR3. The chain's CDR3 is CASGSSGAETQYF. For the CDR3, the DNA is TGCGCCAGCGGTTCTAGCGGGGCGGAGACCCAGTACTTC.

This clonotype was observed a few times. The chain employs TRBV13 and TRBJ2-1; D could derive from TRBD1 or TRBD2 (5 bases each). Trimming left V 4 bases short and J 3 bases short, with 13 bases between. The V gene's germline CDR1 is PRHDT and CDR2 FYEKMQ (reference sequence). The CDR3 is 15 residues long. The CDR3 nucleotides are TGTGCCAGCAGCTCCAGGGAGACCTACTACAATGAGCAGTTCTTC. Residues: CASSSRETYYNEQFF.

This clonotype was picked up many times. The chain has TRBV5-4 and TRBJ2-3; perhaps TRBD1 as D (6 bases). Looked up from germline, CDR1 is SGHNT and CDR2 is YYREEE (reference sequence). The CDR3 extends over 16 amino acids. V was shortened by 4 bases and J by 3 bases, with 18 bases between the two germline ends. The CDR3 nucleotides read TGTGCCAGCAGCCTGGTGGGGACAACCGCTACAGATACGCAGTATTTT. Protein: CASSLVGTTATDTQYF.

This clonotype was counted a few times. V gene TRBV15 combines with J gene TRBJ1-6, with 10 bases lining up with TRBD1. V lost 5 bases and J lost 1; bases outside the gene matches: 5. Germline assignment: CDR1 LNHNV and CDR2 YYDKDF (reference sequence). The CDR3 has 17 amino acids. In DNA, the CDR3 is TGTGCCACCAGCGGCCGGGACAGGGGTTCCTATAATTCACCCCTCCACTTT. Amino acids: CATSGRDRGSYNSPLHF.

The chain is built from TRBV6-2 or TRBV6-3 and TRBJ2-5; no clear D gene. Looked up from germline, CDR1 is MNHEY and CDR2 is SVGEGT. The V and J ends lost 0 bases and 1 base respectively, with 9 bases between them. CDR3 length equals 15 residues. The CDR3 sequence: CASSYSIGSQETQYF. CDR3 bases: TGTGCCAGCAGTTACTCGATAGGATCCCAAGAGACCCAGTACTTC.

This clonotype has ten or more counts. The chain recombines TRBV6-5 with TRBJ2-7; D is unresolved. V lost 0 bases to trimming and J lost 7 bases, with 19 bases between them. CDR1 MNHEY and CDR2 SVGAGI come from the germline V gene. This CDR3 has 16 amino acids. CDR3 protein: CASSYSPRTVVTEQYF. The CDR3 nucleotides are TGTGCCAGCAGTTACTCGCCCCGGACGGTGGTTACGGAGCAGTACTTC.

The chain carries TRBV21-1 and TRBJ1-2; the table gives TRBD1 as D, unverified against the DNA. TRBV21-1 is a pseudogene. There are 14 residues in the CDR3. CDR3 nucleotide sequence: TGTGCCAGCAGCAAAGCGCTCAGGCCCCCTGGCTACACCTTC. Amino acids: CASSKALRPPGYTF.